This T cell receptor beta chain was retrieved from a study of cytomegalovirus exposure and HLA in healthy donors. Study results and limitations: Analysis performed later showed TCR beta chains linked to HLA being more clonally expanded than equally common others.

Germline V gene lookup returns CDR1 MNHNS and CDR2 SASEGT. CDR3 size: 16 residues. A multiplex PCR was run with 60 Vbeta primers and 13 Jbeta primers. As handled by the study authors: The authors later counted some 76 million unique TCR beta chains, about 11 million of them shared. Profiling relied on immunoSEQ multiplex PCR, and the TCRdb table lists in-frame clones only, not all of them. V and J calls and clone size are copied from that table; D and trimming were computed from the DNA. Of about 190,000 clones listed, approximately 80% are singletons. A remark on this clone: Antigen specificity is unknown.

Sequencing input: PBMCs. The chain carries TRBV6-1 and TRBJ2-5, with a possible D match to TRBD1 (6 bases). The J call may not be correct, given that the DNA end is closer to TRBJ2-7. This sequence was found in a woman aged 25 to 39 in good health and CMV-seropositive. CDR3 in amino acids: CASSEQHREFPYEQYF. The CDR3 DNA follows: TGTGCCAGCAGTGAACAGCACAGGGAGTTCCCCTACGAGCAGTACTTC.